Given below is one TCR beta chain in context. This sample is drawn from a study of blood T cell repertoires in COVID-19. At the level of the study: T cells, B-cell-depleted T cells, or PBMCs provided the cDNA or gDNA that served as material.

The CDR3 totals 15 residues. Germline V gives CDR1 MNHEY, CDR2 SVGAGI. With 7 bases clipped from V and 3 bases from J, the junction kept 11 bases outside the gene matches. Here immunoSEQ multiplex PCR was the method, and the copy in TCRdb shows in-frame clones only, minus some. This sample has 200,000 to 250,000 clones, with around 80% found just once. The sequence was obtained from a woman aged 30 to 39 with COVID-19, enrolled during active disease. This sequence joins TRBV6-5 and TRBJ2-5, with 7 bases lining up with TRBD2. The material sequenced was peripheral blood. CDR3 nucleotides: TGTGCCAGCACCAACCCAGGGAGGGTAGAAGAGACCCAGTACTTC. Encoded protein: CASTNPGRVEETQYF.